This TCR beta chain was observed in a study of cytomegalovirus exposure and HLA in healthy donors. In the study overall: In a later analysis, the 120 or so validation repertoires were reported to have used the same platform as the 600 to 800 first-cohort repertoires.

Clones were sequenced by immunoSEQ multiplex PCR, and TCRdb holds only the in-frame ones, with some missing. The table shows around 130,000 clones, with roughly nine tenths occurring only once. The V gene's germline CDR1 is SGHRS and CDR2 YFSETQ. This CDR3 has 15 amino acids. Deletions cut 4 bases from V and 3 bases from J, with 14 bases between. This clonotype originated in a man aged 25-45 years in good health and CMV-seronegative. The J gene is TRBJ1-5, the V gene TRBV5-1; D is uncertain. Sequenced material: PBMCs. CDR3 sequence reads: CASSPREESNQPQHF. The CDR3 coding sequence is TGCGCCAGCAGCCCGCGAGAGGAGTCCAATCAGCCCCAGCATTTT. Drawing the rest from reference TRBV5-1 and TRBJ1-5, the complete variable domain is KAGVTQTPRYLIKTRGQQVTLSCSPISGHRSVSWYQQTPGQGLQFLFEYFSETQRNKGNFPGRFSGRQFSNSRSEMNVSTLELGDSALYLCASSPREESNQPQHFGDGTRLSIL.